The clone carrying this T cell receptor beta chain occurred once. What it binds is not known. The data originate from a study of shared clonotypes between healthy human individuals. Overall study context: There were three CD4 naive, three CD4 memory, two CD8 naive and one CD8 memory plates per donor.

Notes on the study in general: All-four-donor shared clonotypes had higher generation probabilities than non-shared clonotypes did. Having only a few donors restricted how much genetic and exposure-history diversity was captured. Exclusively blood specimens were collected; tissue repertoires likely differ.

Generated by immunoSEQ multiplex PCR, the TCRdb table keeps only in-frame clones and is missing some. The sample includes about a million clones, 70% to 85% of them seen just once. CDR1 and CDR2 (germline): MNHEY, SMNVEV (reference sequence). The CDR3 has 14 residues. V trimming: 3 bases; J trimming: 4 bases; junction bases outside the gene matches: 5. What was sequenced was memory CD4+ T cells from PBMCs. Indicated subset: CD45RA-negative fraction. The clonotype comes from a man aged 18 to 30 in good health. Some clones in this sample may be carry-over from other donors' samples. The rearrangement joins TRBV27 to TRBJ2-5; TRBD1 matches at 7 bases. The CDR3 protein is CASSFLNRGETQYF. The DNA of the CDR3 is TGTGCCAGCAGTTTCCTCAACAGGGGAGAGACCCAGTACTTC.